The entry below gives a single T cell receptor beta chain sequence along with its context. The J segment lost 5 bases and the V segment lost 4 bases, leaving 9 bases of the junction unmatched. CDR1 is SNHLY and CDR2 is FYNNEI in the germline V gene. The CDR3 length is 16 residues. The sample belongs to a study of blood T cell repertoires in COVID-19. The data were produced by immunoSEQ multiplex PCR, yet TCRdb's version contains in-frame clones alone and is incomplete. The sample consists of 100,000 to 120,000 clones, roughly 80% of them appearing once. Material for sequencing was peripheral blood. This TCR derives from a woman at least 80 years old with acute or convalescent COVID-19. This chain links TRBV2 with TRBJ2-1, with TRBD2 matching 9 bases. CDR3 coding DNA: TGTGCCAGCAGTGCTTGGCGGGAGGGCCGGAACAATGAGCAGTTCTTC. As protein: CASSAWREGRNNEQFF.